Presented here are 22 T cell receptor beta chains from one specimen sequenced in a study of molecular identifiers for immune sequencing clone quantification. MiXCR, applied by TCRdb to the PCR reads, yields one record per CDR3 protein. Among tens of thousands of distinct CDR3 sequences, approximately 25% were seen once, and the ten largest hold 0.75% to 0.9%. The source material was naive CD8+ T cells from blood, with Jurkat cell RNA spiked in. Subset in this sample: FACS-sorted CD8+CD4-CCR7+CD45RA+ naive T cells. The receptors derive from a human donor in good health. Some libraries in this study had Jurkat cell RNA spiked in.

This clonotype was recorded many times. V usage is TRBV7-9 and J usage is TRBJ1-1; D gene ambiguous. Germline lookup yields CDR1 SEHNR and CDR2 FQNEAQ (reference sequence). The CDR3 consists of 14 residues. V was trimmed by 3 bases and J by 0 bases, leaving 8 bases between them. The CDR3 reads CASSLLTVNTEAFF. The DNA for the CDR3 is TGTGCCAGCAGCTTGCTAACCGTGAACACTGAAGCTTTCTTT.

This clonotype was counted only a few times. The chain combines TRBV6-2 or TRBV6-3 with TRBJ2-5; 11 bases match TRBD2. This CDR3 is 16 amino acids long. CDR1 is MNHEY, CDR2 SVGEGT, per germline. Trimming cost V 6 bases and J 4 bases; bases outside gene matches: 10. DNA for the CDR3: TGTGCCAGCAGCTCTGGTAGCGGGAGGGCCGGAGAGACCCAGTACTTC. Translation: CASSSGSGRAGETQYF.

The chain joins TRBV27 to TRBJ2-2; a possible D gene is TRBD1 (5 bases). The germline V gene has CDR1 MNHEY and CDR2 SMNVEV (reference sequence). This CDR3 is 14 amino acids long. Between the trimmed V and J ends, which lost 2 bases and 5 bases, there was a span of 9 bases. CDR3 in amino acids: CASSLNAGTGELFF. DNA for the CDR3: TGTGCCAGCAGTTTAAATGCAGGGACCGGGGAGCTGTTTTTT.

This clonotype came up a few times. V gene TRBV4-3 combines with J gene TRBJ1-1, with D possibly matching TRBD1 (5 bases). This CDR3 contains 16 residues. V lost 3 bases and J 1 base, leaving 15 bases between the germline ends. In germline, CDR1 is LGHNA, CDR2 YSLEER. CDR3 nucleotide sequence: TGCGCCAGCAGCCACGCAGGGAACAGGCGGAACACTGAAGCTTTCTTT. This codes for CASSHAGNRRNTEAFF.

Note on this clonotype: A read error may be the cause here, since a much bigger clone is one base away. The chain joins TRBV4-1 to TRBJ2-6; tentatively, D is TRBD1 (6 bases). Germline lookup yields CDR1 MGHRA and CDR2 YSYEKL. CDR3 size: 16 residues. CDR3 protein: CASSQTQGSGANVLPF. CDR3 DNA sequence: TGCGCCAGCAGCCAAACACAGGGTTCTGGGGCCAACGTCCTGCCTTTC.

The rearrangement uses TRBV7-9 and TRBJ1-1; TRBD1 matches 7 bases. Looked up from germline, CDR1 is SEHNR and CDR2 is FQNEAQ (reference sequence). The CDR3 covers 19 residues. V shed 4 bases and J 0 bases; nucleotides not matched to a gene: 17. CDR3 nucleotide sequence: TGTGCCAGCAGCTCAAACCGGGACAGAGGAAGGGACATGAACACTGAAGCTTTCTTT. It is translated as CASSSNRDRGRDMNTEAFF.

The gene calls are TRBV29-1 and TRBJ2-7; weak D call: TRBD1 (6 bases). V lost 5 bases, J lost 2 bases, and 10 bases lay in between. Germline V gives CDR1 SQVTM, CDR2 ANQGSEA. This CDR3 region has 12 residues. The CDR3 reads CSVLQGTYEQYF. CDR3 DNA sequence: TGCAGCGTTCTACAGGGTACCTACGAGCAGTACTTC.

The chain couples TRBV20-1 to TRBJ2-7; 11 bases are a match to TRBD2. V was pared by 3 bases and J by 4 bases, with 5 bases of the junction left unmatched. The CDR3 runs to 14 residues. CDR1 is DFQATT and CDR2 is SNEGSKA in the germline V gene (reference sequence). The CDR3: CSASPRLAGYEQYF. The DNA for the CDR3 is TGCAGTGCTAGCCCTAGACTAGCGGGGTACGAGCAGTACTTC.

This clonotype appeared a few times. This rearrangement joins TRBV6-5 to TRBJ2-3; 13 nucleotides align to TRBD2. The CDR3 has 15 amino acids. Per the germline V gene, CDR1 is MNHEY and CDR2 is SVGAGI. V shed 5 bases and J 6 bases; nucleotides not matched to a gene: 5. The CDR3 reads CASSRTSGSGDTQYF. CDR3 sequence (DNA): TGTGCCAGCAGTCGGACTAGCGGGAGTGGGGATACGCAGTATTTT.

The chain joins TRBV28 to TRBJ2-5; 8 nucleotides line up with TRBD2. The germline gives CDR1 MDHEN, CDR2 SYDVKM. CDR3 size: 14 residues. The junction had 12 bases not matched to a gene; V was cut back by 6 bases and J by 9 bases. This chain's CDR3 is CASRPRGEFGAQYF. CDR3 coding DNA: TGTGCCAGCAGACCGCGGGGGGAGTTTGGGGCCCAGTACTTC.

The chain carries TRBV10-1 and TRBJ1-5; 8 bases are shared with TRBD1. CDR3 length: 16 residues. Germline values: CDR1 WNHNN, CDR2 SYGVQD (reference sequence). V dropped 7 bases and J dropped 5; count of bases not matched to a gene: 13. As DNA, the CDR3 is TGCGCCAGCATCACGAACAGGACAGGGCCCGATCAGCCCCAGCATTTT. Its translation is CASITNRTGPDQPQHF.

This rearrangement joins TRBV5-1 to TRBJ1-6, with 8 bases lining up with TRBD1. Germline CDR1 and CDR2: SGHRS and YFSETQ. Trimming at V came to 4 bases and at J to 8 bases, leaving 8 bases not matched to a gene. The CDR3 runs to 15 residues. The chain's CDR3 is CASSAGQGFYSPLHF. The CDR3 DNA reads as TGCGCCAGCAGCGCAGGACAGGGTTTCTATTCACCCCTCCACTTT.

This clonotype showed up just a few times. The chain uses TRBV5-1 and TRBJ2-7; D is ambiguous. CDR1 is SGHRS, CDR2 YFSETQ, per germline. V lost 4 bases to trimming and J lost 2 bases, with 16 bases between them. There are 15 residues in the CDR3. CDR3 protein: CASSLDGVVAYEQYF. CDR3 DNA: TGCGCCAGCAGCCTGGATGGGGTAGTCGCCTACGAGCAGTACTTC.

This clonotype was observed at least ten times. The gene calls are TRBV29-1 and TRBJ1-6, with D perhaps TRBD1 (6 bases). Germline V gives CDR1 SQVTM, CDR2 ANQGSEA. The CDR3 contains 14 residues. The ends were cut back, 7 bases at V and 7 bases at J, with 17 bases in the middle. CDR3 nucleotide sequence: TGCAGCGCAAGAACAGGGTTGGGGAATTCACCCCTCCACTTT. Translation gives CSARTGLGNSPLHF.

This rearrangement joins TRBV19 to TRBJ2-2, with D unclear. This CDR3 spans 14 amino acids. Germline V CDR1 and CDR2: LNHDA, SQIVND (reference sequence). Trimming removed 6 bases at V and 4 bases at J, with 12 bases between. The CDR3 loop is CASSPLPITGELFF. Here the CDR3 DNA reads TGTGCCAGTAGCCCCCTGCCAATCACCGGGGAGCTGTTTTTT.

This clonotype came up many times. The chain is built from TRBV6-2 or TRBV6-3 and TRBJ1-1; D is ambiguous. The germline V gene encodes CDR1 MNHEY and CDR2 SVGEGT. CDR3 length: 17 amino acids. V was cut by 2 bases and J by 0 bases, with 16 bases left in between. The CDR3 here is CASSYPTTVPMNTEAFF. The CDR3 coding sequence is TGTGCCAGCAGTTACCCTACTACGGTACCCATGAACACTGAAGCTTTCTTT.

The sample holds many counts of this clonotype. The genes are TRBV2 and TRBJ2-3; 11 positions agree with TRBD2. The CDR3 is 16 residues long. The junction had 7 bases not matched to a gene; V was cut back by 6 bases and J by 2 bases. The germline V gene encodes CDR1 SNHLY and CDR2 FYNNEI. CDR3 sequence reads: CASSRLTSGVTDTQYF. The DNA of the CDR3 is TGTGCCAGCAGCCGATTGACTAGCGGGGTCACAGATACGCAGTATTTT.

The J gene is TRBJ1-1, the V gene TRBV20-1; 7 bases agree with TRBD1. Germline CDR1 reads DFQATT; CDR2 reads SNEGSKA (reference sequence). The CDR3 is made up of 13 amino acids. The V and J ends lost 0 bases and 4 bases, in that order; junction bases with no gene match: 2. CDR3 sequence: CSAREGGGTEAFF. Written as DNA, the CDR3 is TGCAGTGCTAGAGAAGGGGGCGGCACTGAAGCTTTCTTT.

Details on this clonotype: A read error may explain this, as a much larger clone is one base away. The rearrangement uses TRBV4-1 and TRBJ2-1, with TRBD1 matching over 7 bases. The J segment lost 10 bases and the V segment lost 4 bases, leaving 10 bases of the junction unmatched. The germline V gene has CDR1 MGHRA and CDR2 YSYEKL. This CDR3 has 14 amino acids. DNA for the CDR3: TGCGCCAGCAGCCGAGAGACAGGGTACCAGGAGCAGTTCTTC. It translates to CASSRETGYQEQFF.

This clonotype was picked up many times. V gene TRBV7-2 combines with J gene TRBJ1-3; the match to TRBD1 covers 9 bases. Germline CDR1 and CDR2: SGHTA and FQGNSA. The junction had 16 bases not matched to a gene; V was cut back by 7 bases and J by 3 bases. The CDR3 spans 18 residues. The CDR3 sequence: CASTPLGTGIGRGNTIYF. CDR3 sequence (DNA): TGTGCCAGCACCCCTCTCGGGACAGGGATAGGTCGTGGAAACACCATATATTTT.

Many counts were recorded for this clonotype. The V call is TRBV14, the J call TRBJ2-3, with D unresolved. CDR1 is SGHDN, CDR2 FVKESK, per germline. V was pared by 0 bases and J by 0 bases, with 7 bases between. This CDR3 is built from 15 residues. This CDR3 is CASSQEDWSTDTQYF. For the CDR3, the DNA is TGTGCCAGCAGCCAAGAAGATTGGAGCACAGATACGCAGTATTTT.

This chain connects TRBV6-2 or TRBV6-3 to TRBJ2-2; 10 nucleotides agree with TRBD2. After removal of 2 bases from V and 7 bases from J, the junction contained 10 bases not matched to a gene. This CDR3 is 17 amino acids long. The V gene's germline CDR1 is MNHEY and CDR2 SVGEGT. The DNA for the CDR3 is TGTGCCAGCAGTTACATGGCTAGCGGGAGTTGGAACGGGGAGCTGTTTTTT. Its protein is CASSYMASGSWNGELFF.